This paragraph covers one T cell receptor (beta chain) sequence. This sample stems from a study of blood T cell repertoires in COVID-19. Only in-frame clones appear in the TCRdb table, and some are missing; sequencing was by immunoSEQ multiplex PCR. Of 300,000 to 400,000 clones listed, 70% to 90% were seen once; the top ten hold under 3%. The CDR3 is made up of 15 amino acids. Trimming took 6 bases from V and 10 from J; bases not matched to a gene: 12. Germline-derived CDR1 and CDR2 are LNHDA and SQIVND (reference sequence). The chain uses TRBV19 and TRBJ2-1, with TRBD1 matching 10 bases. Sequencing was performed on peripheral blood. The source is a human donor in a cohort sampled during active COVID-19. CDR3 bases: TGTGCCAGTAGACCACCTCGGGACAGGGGAATGGAGCAGTTCTTC. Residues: CASRPPRDRGMEQFF.